This T cell receptor (beta chain) appears in the sequencing data of a study of blood T cell repertoires in COVID-19. Study in general: PBMCs, B-cell-depleted T cells, or T cells were the source of the cDNA or gDNA that made up the material.

Original processing methods: From reference gene primer amplification, estimates of nucleated cell counts were derived. Sequenced by immunoSEQ multiplex PCR; TCRdb stores in-frame clones only, minus some. V and J calls and clone size are copied from that table; D and trimming were computed from the DNA. The sample has about 120,000 clones; roughly 79% are singletons. The germline V gene encodes CDR1 SGHVS and CDR2 FQNEAQ. The trim removed 5 bases at V and 2 bases at J, leaving 10 bases unmatched. The CDR3 extends over 16 amino acids. The receptor was isolated from a human donor in a cohort sampled during active COVID-19. The V gene is TRBV7-8, the J gene TRBJ2-5, with 8 bases lining up with TRBD1. Sample: peripheral blood. CDR3 DNA: TGTGCCAGCAGCGCTAGGGCCCGGGACAGGCAAGAGACCCAGTACTTC. Translated: CASSARARDRQETQYF.